What follows are 2 T cell receptor beta chains derived from one specimen sequenced in a study of human T cells and chemical hapten exposure. TCRdb reprocessed the 5' RACE reads via MiXCR and lists one record per CDR3 protein. The table includes some 150,000 distinct CDR3 sequences, around 4.1% detected once. Unseparated into fractions, whole blood served as the source from which total RNA was extracted. The receptors shown here come from a female donor in good health.

This clonotype has ten or more counts. This chain uses TRBV7-9 with TRBJ2-1; D not certain. This CDR3 region has 14 residues. CDR1 is SEHNR, CDR2 FQNEAQ, per germline (reference sequence). V was trimmed by 2 bases and J by 7 bases, leaving 12 bases between them. In DNA, the CDR3 is TGTGCCAGCAGCTTATTTGGTCCGACTAATGAGCAGTTCTTC. It is translated as CASSLFGPTNEQFF.

This clonotype was counted at least ten times. The chain employs TRBV3-1 and TRBJ1-1; a possible D gene is TRBD1 (6 bases). The CDR3 covers 13 residues. Trimming pared 3 bases from V and 7 bases from J, leaving 12 bases between. Germline CDR1 and CDR2: LGHDT and YNNKEL (reference sequence). CDR3 coding DNA: TGTGCCAGCAGCCAGGGGGCGGGCAGTGAAGCTTTCTTT. Translation: CASSQGAGSEAFF.